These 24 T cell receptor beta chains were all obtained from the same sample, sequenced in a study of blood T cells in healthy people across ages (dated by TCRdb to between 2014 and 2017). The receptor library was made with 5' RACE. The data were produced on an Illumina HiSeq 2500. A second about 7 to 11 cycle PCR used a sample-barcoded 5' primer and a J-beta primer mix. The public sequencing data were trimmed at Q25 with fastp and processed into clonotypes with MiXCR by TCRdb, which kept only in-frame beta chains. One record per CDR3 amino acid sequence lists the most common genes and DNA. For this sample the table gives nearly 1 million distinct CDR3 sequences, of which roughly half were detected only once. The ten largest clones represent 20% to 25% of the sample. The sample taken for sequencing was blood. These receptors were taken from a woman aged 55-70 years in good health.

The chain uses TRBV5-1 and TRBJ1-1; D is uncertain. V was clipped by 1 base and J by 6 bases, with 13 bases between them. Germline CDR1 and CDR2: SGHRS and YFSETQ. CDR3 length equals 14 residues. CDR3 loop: CASSLRQIGAEAFF. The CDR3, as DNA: TGCGCCAGCAGCTTGCGACAAATAGGCGCTGAAGCTTTCTTT.

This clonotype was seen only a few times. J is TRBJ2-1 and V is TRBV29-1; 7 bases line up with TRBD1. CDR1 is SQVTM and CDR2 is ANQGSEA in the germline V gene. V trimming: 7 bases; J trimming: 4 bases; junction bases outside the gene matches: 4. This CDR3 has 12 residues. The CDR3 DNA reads TGCAGCGCTCTGGGACAGTACAATGAGCAGTTCTTC. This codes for CSALGQYNEQFF.

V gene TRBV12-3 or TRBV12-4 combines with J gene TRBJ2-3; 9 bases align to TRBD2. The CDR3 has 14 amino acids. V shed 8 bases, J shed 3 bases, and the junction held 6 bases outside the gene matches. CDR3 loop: CASSRLAATDTQYF. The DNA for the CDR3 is TGTGCCAGCTCTCGACTAGCGGCTACAGATACGCAGTATTTT.

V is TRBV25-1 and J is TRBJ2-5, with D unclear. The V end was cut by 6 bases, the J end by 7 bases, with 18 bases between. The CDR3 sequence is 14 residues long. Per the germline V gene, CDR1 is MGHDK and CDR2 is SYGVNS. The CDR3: CASSLSRAGATQYF. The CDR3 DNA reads TGTGCCAGCAGCCTTAGCCGGGCCGGAGCGACCCAGTACTTC.

CDR3 DNA: TGTGCCAGCAGAAACCTAGCTTTCACAGATACGCAGTATTTT. It specifies CASRNLAFTDTQYF. The chain couples TRBV6-5 to TRBJ2-3; maybe TRBD2 (5 bases). CDR3 length: 14 residues. The germline V gene has CDR1 MNHEY and CDR2 SVGAGI. Trimming pared 6 bases from V and 2 bases from J, leaving 12 bases between.

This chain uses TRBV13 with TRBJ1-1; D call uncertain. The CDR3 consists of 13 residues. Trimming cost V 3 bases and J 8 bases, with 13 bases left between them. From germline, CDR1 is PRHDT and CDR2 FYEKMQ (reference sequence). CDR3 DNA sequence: TGTGCCAGCAGCTTTCAGAACAGTCGAGAAGCTTTCTTT. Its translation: CASSFQNSREAFF.

CDR3 sequence reads: CASRRQGQNTEAFF. The CDR3 bases are TGTGCCAGCAGAAGACAGGGACAAAACACTGAAGCTTTCTTT. This sequence joins TRBV3-1 and TRBJ1-1; TRBD1 agrees at 7 bases. The CDR3 is 14 residues long. V lost 6 bases, J lost 2 bases, and 6 bases stayed unmatched. The germline CDR1 and CDR2 sequences are LGHDT and YNNKEL (reference sequence).

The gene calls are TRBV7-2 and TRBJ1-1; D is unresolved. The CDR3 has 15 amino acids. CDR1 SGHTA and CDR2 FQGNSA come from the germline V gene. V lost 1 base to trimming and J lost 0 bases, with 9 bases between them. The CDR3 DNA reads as TGTGCCAGCAGCTTAGACCCGGGGATGAACACTGAAGCTTTCTTT. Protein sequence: CASSLDPGMNTEAFF.

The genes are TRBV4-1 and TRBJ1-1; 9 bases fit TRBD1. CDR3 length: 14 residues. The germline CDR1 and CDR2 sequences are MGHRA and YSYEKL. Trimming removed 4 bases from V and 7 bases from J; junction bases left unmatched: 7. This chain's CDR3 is CASSPRDREREAFF. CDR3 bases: TGCGCCAGCAGCCCCCGGGACAGGGAGCGTGAAGCTTTCTTT.

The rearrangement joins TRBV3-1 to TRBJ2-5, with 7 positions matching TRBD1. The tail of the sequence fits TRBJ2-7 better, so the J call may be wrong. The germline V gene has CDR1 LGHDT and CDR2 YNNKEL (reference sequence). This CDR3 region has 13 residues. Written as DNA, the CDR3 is TGTGCCAGCAGCCATCGGGACAGCTACGAGCAGTACTTC. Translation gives CASSHRDSYEQYF.

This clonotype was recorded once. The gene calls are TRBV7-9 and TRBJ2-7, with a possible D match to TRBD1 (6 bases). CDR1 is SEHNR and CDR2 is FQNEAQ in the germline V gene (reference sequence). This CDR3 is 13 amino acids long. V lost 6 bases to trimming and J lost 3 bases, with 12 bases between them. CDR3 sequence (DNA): TGTGCCAGCAGAGCGGACAGTAACTACGAGCAGTACTTC. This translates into CASRADSNYEQYF. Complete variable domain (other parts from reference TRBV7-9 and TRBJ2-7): DTGVSQNPRHKITKRGQNVTFRCDPISEHNRLYWYRQTLGQGPEFLTYFQNEAQLEKSRLLSDRFSAERPKGSFSTLEIQRTEQGDSAMYLCASRADSNYEQYFGPGTRLTVT.

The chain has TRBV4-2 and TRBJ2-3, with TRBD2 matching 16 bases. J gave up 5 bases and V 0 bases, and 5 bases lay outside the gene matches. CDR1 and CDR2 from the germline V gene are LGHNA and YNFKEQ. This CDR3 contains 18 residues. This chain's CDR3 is CASSQDGTSGRVGDTQYF. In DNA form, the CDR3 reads TGTGCCAGCAGCCAAGATGGGACTAGCGGGAGGGTCGGAGATACGCAGTATTTT.

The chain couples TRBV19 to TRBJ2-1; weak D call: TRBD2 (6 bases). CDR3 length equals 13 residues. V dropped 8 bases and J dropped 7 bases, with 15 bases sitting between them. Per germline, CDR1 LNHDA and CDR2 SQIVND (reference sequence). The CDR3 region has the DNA TGTGCCAGTCGGGACTCGACTTGGAATGAGCAGTTCTTC. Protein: CASRDSTWNEQFF.

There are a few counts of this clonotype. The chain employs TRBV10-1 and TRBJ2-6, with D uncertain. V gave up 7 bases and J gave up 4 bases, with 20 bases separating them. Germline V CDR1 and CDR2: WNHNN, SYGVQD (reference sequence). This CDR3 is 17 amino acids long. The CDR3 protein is CASKRRRRLEGANVLTF. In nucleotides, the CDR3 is TGCGCCAGCAAGAGGCGCAGGCGACTTGAGGGGGCCAACGTCCTGACTTTC.

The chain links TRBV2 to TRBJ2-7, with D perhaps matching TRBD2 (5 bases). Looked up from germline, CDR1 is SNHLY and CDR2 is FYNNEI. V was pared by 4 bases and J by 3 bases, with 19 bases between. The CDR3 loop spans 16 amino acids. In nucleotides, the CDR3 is TGTGCCAGCAGTGTACTTGGTGGGAGAAACGGCTACGAGCAGTACTTC. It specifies CASSVLGGRNGYEQYF.

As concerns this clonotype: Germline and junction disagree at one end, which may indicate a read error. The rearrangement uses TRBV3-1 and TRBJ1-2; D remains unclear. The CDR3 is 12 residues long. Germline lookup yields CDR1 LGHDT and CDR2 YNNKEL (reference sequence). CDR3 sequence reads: CARSQSVYGYTF. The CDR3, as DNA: TGTGCCCGCAGCCAATCAGTCTATGGCTACACCTTC. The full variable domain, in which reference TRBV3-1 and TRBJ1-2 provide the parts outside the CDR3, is DTAVSQTPKYLVTQMGNDKSIKCEQNLGHDTMYWYKQDSKKFLKIMFSYNNKELIINETVPNRFSPKSPDKAHLNLHINSLELGDSAVYFCARSQSVYGYTFGSGTRLTVV.

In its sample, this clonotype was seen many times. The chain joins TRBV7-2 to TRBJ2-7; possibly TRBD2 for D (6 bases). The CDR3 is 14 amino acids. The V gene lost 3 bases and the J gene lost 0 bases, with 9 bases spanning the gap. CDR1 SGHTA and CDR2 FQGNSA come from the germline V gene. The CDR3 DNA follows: TGTGCCAGCAGCTTCCGCGGGGCCTCCTACGAGCAGTACTTC. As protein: CASSFRGASYEQYF.

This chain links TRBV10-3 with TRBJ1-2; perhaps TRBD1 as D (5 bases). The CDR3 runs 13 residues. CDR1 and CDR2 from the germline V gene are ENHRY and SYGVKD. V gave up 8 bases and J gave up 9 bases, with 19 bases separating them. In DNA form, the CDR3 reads TGTGCCATCGGGTCGGGGACCATACAAAGCTACACCTTC. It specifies CAIGSGTIQSYTF.

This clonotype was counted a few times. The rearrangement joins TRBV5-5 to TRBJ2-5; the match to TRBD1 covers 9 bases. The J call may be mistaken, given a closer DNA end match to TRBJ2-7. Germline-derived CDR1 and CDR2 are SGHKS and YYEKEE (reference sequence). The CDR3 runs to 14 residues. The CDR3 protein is CATNKGQGVHEQYF. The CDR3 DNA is TGTGCCACCAACAAGGGACAGGGAGTCCACGAGCAGTACTTC.

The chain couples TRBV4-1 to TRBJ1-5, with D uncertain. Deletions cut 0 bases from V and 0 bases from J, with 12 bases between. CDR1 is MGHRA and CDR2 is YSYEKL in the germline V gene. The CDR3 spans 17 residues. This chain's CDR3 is CASSQDLTDNSNQPQHF. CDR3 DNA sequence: TGCGCCAGCAGCCAAGATTTAACAGACAATAGCAATCAGCCCCAGCATTTT.

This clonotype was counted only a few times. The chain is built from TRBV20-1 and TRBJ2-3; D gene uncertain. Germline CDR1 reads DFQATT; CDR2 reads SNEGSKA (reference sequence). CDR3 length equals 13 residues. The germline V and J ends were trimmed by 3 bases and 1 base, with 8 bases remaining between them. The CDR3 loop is CSARRVGTDTQYF. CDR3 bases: TGCAGTGCTAGGCGCGTCGGCACAGATACGCAGTATTTT.

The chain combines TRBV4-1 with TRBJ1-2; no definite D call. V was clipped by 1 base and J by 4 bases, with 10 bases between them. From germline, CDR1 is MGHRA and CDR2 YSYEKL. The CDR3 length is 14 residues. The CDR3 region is CASSQAFRTYGYTF. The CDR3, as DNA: TGCGCCAGCAGCCAAGCGTTCAGGACCTATGGCTACACCTTC.

The CDR3 here is CASSETGTDSYNEQYF. CDR3 in DNA: TGTGCCAGCAGTGAGACCGGGACAGACTCCTACAATGAGCAGTACTTC. The chain joins TRBV6-1 to TRBJ2-1; TRBD1 agrees at 7 bases. The DNA end lines up better with TRBJ2-7; the J call may be wrong. Germline-derived CDR1 and CDR2 are MNHNS and SASEGT. This CDR3 spans 16 amino acids.

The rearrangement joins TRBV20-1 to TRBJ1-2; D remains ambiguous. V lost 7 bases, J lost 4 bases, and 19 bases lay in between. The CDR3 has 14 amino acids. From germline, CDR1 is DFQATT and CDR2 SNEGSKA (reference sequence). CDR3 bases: TGCAGTGTCCCGAACCTGCAGTTGGGCTATGGCTACACCTTC. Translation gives CSVPNLQLGYGYTF.